Presented here are 10 T cell receptor beta chains from one specimen sequenced in a study of T cells in Graves' hyperthyroidism and ophthalmopathy. TCR beta CDR3 region amplification was performed from RNA transcripts. HTBI primers were used for first-round RT-PCR of the TCR CDR3. Each CDR3 protein gets one entry after TCRdb re-called the multiplex PCR reads with MiXCR. The sample carries fewer than 450,000 distinct CDR3 sequences, 15% to 20% recorded once. The specimen was blood. The source is a woman in her twenties or thirties with Graves' hyperthyroidism that later progressed to Graves' ophthalmopathy.

There are a few counts of this clonotype. The V call is TRBV6-1, the J call TRBJ1-1; weak D call: TRBD1 (5 bases). Per the germline V gene, CDR1 is MNHNS and CDR2 is SASEGT. CDR3 size: 14 residues. Trimming pared 4 bases from V and 6 bases from J, leaving 15 bases between. CDR3 coding DNA: TGTGCCAGCAGTGGCCAGGGTTCGAGGGCTGAAGCTTTCTTT. Protein product: CASSGQGSRAEAFF.

The CDR3: CASSAQGTTNEKLFF. In nucleotides, the CDR3 is TGTGCCAGCAGCGCCCAGGGGACCACTAATGAAAAACTGTTTTTT. This chain connects TRBV9 to TRBJ1-4; D may be TRBD1 (6 bases). The CDR3 has 15 residues. Looked up from germline, CDR1 is SGDLS and CDR2 is YYNGEE. V lost 3 bases to trimming and J lost 2 bases, with 11 bases between them.

This chain connects TRBV28 to TRBJ2-7, with D perhaps matching TRBD2 (6 bases). The CDR3 length is 14 residues. CDR1 is MDHEN, CDR2 SYDVKM, per germline. Trimming pared 3 bases from V and 2 bases from J, leaving 11 bases between. CDR3 nucleotide sequence: TGTGCCAGCAGTTTTATAAGGAGGGCCTACGAGCAGTACTTC. Translated: CASSFIRRAYEQYF. The full variable domain, completed using reference TRBV28 and TRBJ2-7, is DVKVTQSSRYLVKRTGEKVFLECVQDMDHENMFWYRQDPGLGLRLIYFSYDVKMKEKGDIPEGYSVSREKKERFSLILESASTNQTSMYLCASSFIRRAYEQYFGPGTRLTVT.

This clonotype has a count of ten or more. CDR3 residues: CASSYAGRLNTEAFF. CDR3 sequence (DNA): TGTGCCAGCAGTTATGCCGGACGGTTGAACACTGAAGCTTTCTTT. This chain joins TRBV6-2 or TRBV6-3 and TRBJ1-1, with D uncertain. The CDR3 length is 15 residues. Germline CDR1 is MNHEY and CDR2 is SVGEGT. V lost 3 bases to trimming and J lost 0 bases, with 11 bases between them.

This clonotype was seen repeatedly, ten times or more. V usage is TRBV6-1 and J usage is TRBJ2-7, with 9 bases identical to TRBD1. Germline lookup yields CDR1 MNHNS and CDR2 SASEGT. The V and J ends lost 6 bases and 3 bases, in that order; junction bases with no gene match: 9. The CDR3 length is 15 residues. CDR3 residues: CASSDRTGAYYEQYF. The CDR3 DNA reads TGTGCCAGCAGCGACCGGACAGGGGCGTACTACGAGCAGTACTTC.

With regard to this clonotype: A much larger clone differs from this one at a single base, so this may be a read error. The J gene is TRBJ2-3, the V gene TRBV20-1, with 8 bases matching TRBD2. CDR3 length equals 15 residues. Germline lookup yields CDR1 DFQATT and CDR2 SNEGSKA (reference sequence). DNA of the CDR3: TGCAGTGCTCCCCGGGGCGGGGGGAAGACAGGTACGCAGTATTTT. Translated, it gives CSAPRGGGKTGTQYF.

The table lists this clonotype with a few counts. Just one base apart from a much larger clone, this may be a read error. The chain joins TRBV2 to TRBJ1-3, with D hard to call. Germline loops: CDR1 SNHLY, CDR2 FYNNEI. The CDR3 spans 14 residues. The CDR3 loop is CAGSVSFSGNTIYF. The DNA of the CDR3 is TGTGCCGGCAGTGTGTCCTTCTCTGGAAACACCATATATTTT.

The chain uses TRBV28 and TRBJ1-2; possible D gene TRBD1, 5 bases. The germline V gene encodes CDR1 MDHEN and CDR2 SYDVKM. With 3 bases removed from V and 2 bases from J, the gap between germline ends came to 7 bases. The CDR3 extends over 13 amino acids. The CDR3 nucleotides read TGTGCCAGCAGTTTGGACACAAACTATGGCTACACCTTC. Protein sequence: CASSLDTNYGYTF.

CDR3 sequence reads: CASSFAGREEQYF. The CDR3 DNA reads TGCGCCAGCAGCTTCGCGGGAAGGGAGGAGCAGTACTTC. The V and J genes are TRBV5-1 and TRBJ2-7, with a tentative D call TRBD2 (6 bases). This CDR3 is 13 amino acids long. Germline CDR1 reads SGHRS; CDR2 reads YFSETQ. V lost 2 bases, J lost 7 bases, and 13 bases lay in between.

This clonotype showed up just a few times. This chain joins TRBV4-1 and TRBJ2-2; TRBD1 matches 9 bases. The V gene's germline CDR1 is MGHRA and CDR2 YSYEKL. There are 16 residues in the CDR3. J was trimmed by 7 bases and V by 1 base; bases with no gene match: 7. The CDR3 protein is CASSQVTGQGDGELFF. The DNA of the CDR3 is TGCGCCAGCAGCCAAGTAACGGGACAGGGTGACGGGGAGCTGTTTTTT.